This TCR beta chain was found in a study of human T cells and chemical hapten exposure listed by TCRdb under 2021. Regarding the study in general: For sensitization, 2% DPC in acetone was applied to a roughly 2 cm by roughly 2 cm area of upper inner arm skin. Weekly therapeutic DPC doses were additionally applied to the scalp of patients throughout the roughly 23-week study period. Patch testing on the upper back used Finn chambers containing 0.01% DPC, with scoring done after 6 days according to International Contact Dermatitis Research Group standards. The mostly female patient cohort included alopecia areata with under or over 50% scalp involvement, alopecia totalis and alopecia universalis. Libraries were combined into a pool for sequencing, and differences in TCR yield between samples came mainly from small differences in library volumes within the pool. The study tracked peripheral blood TCR repertoire changes in vivo during primary and secondary sensitization to the hapten diphenylcyclopropenone (DPC) in alopecia patients. Blood was sampled from patients pre-sensitization (week 0) and at 2, 6 and about 24 weeks after DPC sensitization. Twenty-nine alopecia patients provided blood for TCR sequencing at one to four time points (pre-sensitization, 2, 6 and 24 weeks). General study outcomes and caveats: Repeated subsampling changed both the strength of the expansion versus patch-test correlation and the threshold at which that correlation became significant. Because every patient had alopecia, a presumed autoimmune disease, the patients' immune response might differ from that of healthy individuals. Significantly more large CDR3 similarity clusters were formed by expanded TCRs than by pre-sensitization or healthy control sets, consistent with antigen-driven responses. Patch test score was positively correlated with the number of PT1 expanded TCRs, with significance at thresholds 8, 16 and 32 but not at 4. DPC sensitization did not change how many TCRs were above 1 in 1000 frequency, and no evidence was found of alterations in global repertoire structure.

The meaning of the sample's time point label: pre-sensitization, week 0. The meaning of the sample's treatment or condition label: therapeutic diphenylcyclopropenone sensitization with weekly scalp DPC. Blood at each patch-test visit was drawn before the patch test was applied. Eligible patients were aged 18 to 70, diagnosed with alopecia, deemed suitable for DPC therapy, and excluded if pregnant. Total RNA was extracted from unfractionated whole blood that had been collected in Tempus Blood RNA tubes. This clonotype came up many times. Its binding antigen is unknown. One base away there is no much larger clone; base qualities are not given. The library came from RACE. The instrument was a NextSeq 500. Library preparation attached unique molecular identifiers to individual cDNA molecules for quantitative, reproducible TCR counting. For every blood RNA sample, sequencing covered both the TCR alpha and TCR beta chains. The authors' pipeline ran thus. Samples had a median of about 96,000 TCRs, with a range from about 23,224 to 750,000. The Decombinator software suite was used to annotate V, J and CDR3 in the TCR reads. To make PS versus PT1 abundance plots, every sample was subsampled to the same number of TCRs (28,000). TCRs were defined as expanded if absent before sensitization and observed at least eight times at the 2-week time point. TCRdb cleaned the public reads at Q25 with fastp, built clones with MiXCR and kept in-frame beta chains. One record per CDR3 amino acid sequence lists the most common genes and DNA. The V and J calls shown here were made by TCRdb, not taken from the authors' results. This sample holds roughly 380,000 distinct CDR3 sequences; about 5.1% were observed only once. The ten biggest clones cover around 2.6% of the sample.

Germline trimming amounts to 7 bases on V and 0 bases on J, with 3 as the count of junction bases outside the gene matches. There are 14 amino acids in the CDR3, from cysteine to phenylalanine inclusive. Only CDR3 DNA remains: 42 bases, in frame from the first base. The chain links TRBV12-3 or TRBV12-4 with TRBJ1-5; the junction holds 7 bases that match TRBD1. This specimen consisted of whole blood, obtained in connection with sensitization to the hapten diphenylcyclopropenone (DPC). The TCR originated in a woman in her fifties or sixties with alopecia areata. Some clones in this sample may be carry-over from other donors' samples. The CDR3 region has the sequence CASNPGGSNQPQHF. At the DNA level, the sequence is TGTGCCAGCAACCCAGGGGGTAGCAATCAGCCCCAGCATTTT.